This TCR beta chain was found in a study of response to subunit inactivated influenza vaccine. Study results and limitations: The authors proposed limited new T cell recruitment per seasonal influenza vaccination.

This clonotype has just a few counts. Its specificity is not known. From the RT-PCR reads, TCRdb called clonotypes with MiXCR, one entry per CDR3 protein. This sample yields fewer than 250,000 distinct CDR3 sequences, of which approximately 14% are seen a single time; about a quarter belongs to the top ten. Germline assignment: CDR1 KGHDR and CDR2 SFDVKD. The CDR3 totals 15 residues. Trimming removed 4 bases from V and 8 bases from J, with 17 bases in between. The specimen was CD8+ T cells sorted from PBMCs, collected about 5 days after vaccination. The J gene is TRBJ2-4, the V gene TRBV24-1; D possibly corresponds to TRBD2 (5 bases). This clonotype was sampled from a man in his fifties who received an inactivated influenza vaccine. CDR3 sequence (DNA): TGTGCCACCAGTGACAAGACATCCCTGGGAGACATTCAGTACTTC. Amino acids: CATSDKTSLGDIQYF.